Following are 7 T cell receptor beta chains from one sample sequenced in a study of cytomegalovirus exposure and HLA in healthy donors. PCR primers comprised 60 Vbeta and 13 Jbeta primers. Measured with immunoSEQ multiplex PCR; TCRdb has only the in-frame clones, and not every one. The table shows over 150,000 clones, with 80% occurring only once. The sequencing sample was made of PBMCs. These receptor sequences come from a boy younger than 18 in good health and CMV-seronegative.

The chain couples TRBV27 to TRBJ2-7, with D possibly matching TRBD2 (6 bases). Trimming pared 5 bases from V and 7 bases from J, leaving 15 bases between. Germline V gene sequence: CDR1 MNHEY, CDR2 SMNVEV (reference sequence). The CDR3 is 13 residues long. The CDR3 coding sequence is TGTGCCAGCAGTCCACCGGGAGTTGAGGAGCAGTACTTC. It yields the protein CASSPPGVEEQYF.

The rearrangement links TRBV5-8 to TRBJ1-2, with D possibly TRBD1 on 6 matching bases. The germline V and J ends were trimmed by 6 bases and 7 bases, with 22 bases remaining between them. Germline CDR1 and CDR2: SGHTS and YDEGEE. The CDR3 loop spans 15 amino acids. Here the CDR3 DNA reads TGTGCCAGCATCCTTGGATCAGGGGCGTACGGTGGCTACACCTTC. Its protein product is CASILGSGAYGGYTF.

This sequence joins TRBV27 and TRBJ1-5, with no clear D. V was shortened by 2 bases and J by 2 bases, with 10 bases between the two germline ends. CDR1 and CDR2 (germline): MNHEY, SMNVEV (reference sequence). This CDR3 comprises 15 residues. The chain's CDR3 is CASSLRRDGNQPQHF. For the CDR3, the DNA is TGTGCCAGCAGTTTAAGGAGGGATGGCAATCAGCCCCAGCATTTT.

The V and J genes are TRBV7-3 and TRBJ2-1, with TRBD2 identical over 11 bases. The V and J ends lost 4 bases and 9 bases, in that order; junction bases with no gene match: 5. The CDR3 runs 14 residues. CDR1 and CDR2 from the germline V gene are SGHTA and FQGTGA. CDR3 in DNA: TGTGCCAGCAGCTCCTCACTAGCGGGAGCTGAGCAGTTCTTC. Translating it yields CASSSSLAGAEQFF.

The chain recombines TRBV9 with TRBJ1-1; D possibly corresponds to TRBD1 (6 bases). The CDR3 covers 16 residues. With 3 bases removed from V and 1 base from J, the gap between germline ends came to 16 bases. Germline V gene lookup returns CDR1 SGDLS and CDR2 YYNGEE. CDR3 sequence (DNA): TGTGCCAGCAGCGCAAGCAAAGGGGGTGGGAACACTGAAGCTTTCTTT. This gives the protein CASSASKGGGNTEAFF.

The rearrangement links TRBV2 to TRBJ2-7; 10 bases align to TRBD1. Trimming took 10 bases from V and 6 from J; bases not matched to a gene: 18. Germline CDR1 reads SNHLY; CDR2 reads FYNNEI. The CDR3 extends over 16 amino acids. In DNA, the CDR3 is TGTGCCACCGAGGGGTCCGGGACAGGGGCCCCTCTCGAGCAGTACTTC. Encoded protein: CATEGSGTGAPLEQYF.

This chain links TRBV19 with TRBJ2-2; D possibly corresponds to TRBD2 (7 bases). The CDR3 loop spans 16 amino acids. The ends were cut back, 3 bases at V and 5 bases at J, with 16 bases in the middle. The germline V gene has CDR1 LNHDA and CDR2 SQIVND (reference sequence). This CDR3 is CASSMAGGRVTGELFF. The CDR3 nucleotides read TGTGCCAGTAGTATGGCCGGGGGGCGGGTAACCGGGGAGCTGTTTTTT.